Below, 26 T cell receptor beta chains from the same sample are listed, as sequenced in a study of blood T cell repertoires in COVID-19. Generated by immunoSEQ multiplex PCR, the TCRdb table keeps only in-frame clones and is missing some. The repertoire includes 130,000 to 150,000 clones, about 80% of them detected once, and approximately 9.1% sits in the top ten. Sequencing was carried out using PBMCs or T cells enriched from blood (not recorded which). All receptors come from a man between 50 and 59 years old who had recovered from COVID-19.

V usage is TRBV30 and J usage is TRBJ1-6; D is unresolved. V lost 1 base, J lost 7 bases, and 8 bases lay in between. From germline, CDR1 is GTSNPN and CDR2 SVGIG (reference sequence). This CDR3 has 13 amino acids. The CDR3, as DNA: TGTGCCTGGAGTGGGCAGCGAAATTCACCCCTCCACTTT. This codes for CAWSGQRNSPLHF.

A note on this clone: An end of the junction does not agree with germline; a read error may underlie this. V and J are TRBV30 and TRBJ2-7; tentatively, D is TRBD1 (5 bases). This CDR3 has 12 amino acids. CDR1 is GTSNPN and CDR2 is SVGIG in the germline V gene (reference sequence). CDR3 sequence reads: CAWSGGSHEQYF. In DNA, the CDR3 is TGTGCCTGGAGTGGGGGCTCCCACGAGCAGTACTTC.

The CDR3 DNA sequence: TGTGCCAGCAGAATAATCGGCCAATCGGGGGACGGTTCTAACTATGGCTACACCTTC. Protein sequence: CASRIIGQSGDGSNYGYTF. The gene calls are TRBV5-6 and TRBJ1-2, with D maybe TRBD1 (5 bases). The germline V and J ends were trimmed by 5 bases and 0 bases, with 26 bases remaining between them. Germline lookup yields CDR1 SGHDT and CDR2 YYEEEE. The CDR3 is made up of 19 amino acids.

The chain has TRBV9 and TRBJ1-2; possibly TRBD1 for D (6 bases). The V gene's germline CDR1 is SGDLS and CDR2 YYNGEE. There are 14 residues in the CDR3. Trimming cost V 2 bases and J 3 bases, with 11 bases left between them. The CDR3 here is CASSVSRQDYGYTF. For the CDR3, the DNA is TGTGCCAGCAGCGTGTCGAGACAGGACTATGGCTACACCTTC.

The gene calls are TRBV2 and TRBJ2-3, with D tentatively TRBD2 (6 bases). V was pared by 4 bases and J by 6 bases, with 17 bases between. The germline V gene has CDR1 SNHLY and CDR2 FYNNEI. The CDR3 consists of 15 residues. The CDR3 DNA sequence: TGTGCCAGCAGTGTTGGGGGGAACCACGGGGATACGCAGTATTTT. Residues: CASSVGGNHGDTQYF.

The genes are TRBV6-4 and TRBJ2-2; possible D gene TRBD1, 6 bases. The germline V gene has CDR1 MRHNA and CDR2 SNTAGT. Trimming pared 6 bases from V and 6 bases from J, leaving 11 bases between. The CDR3 totals 13 residues. The chain's CDR3 is CASRAQGSGELFF. In nucleotides, the CDR3 is TGTGCCAGCAGGGCACAGGGCTCCGGGGAGCTGTTTTTT.

This chain links TRBV7-9 with TRBJ1-1, with 8 nucleotides matching TRBD1. Germline lookup yields CDR1 SEHNR and CDR2 FQNEAQ (reference sequence). The CDR3 has 15 amino acids. The J segment lost 5 bases and the V segment lost 1 base, leaving 6 bases of the junction unmatched. CDR3 sequence: CASSLGAGGWTEAFF. The CDR3 bases are TGTGCCAGCAGCTTAGGGGCAGGGGGCTGGACTGAAGCTTTCTTT. The variable domain in full, completed from reference TRBV7-9 and TRBJ1-1, reads DTGVSQNPRHKITKRGQNVTFRCDPISEHNRLYWYRQTLGQGPEFLTYFQNEAQLEKSRLLSDRFSAERPKGSFSTLEIQRTEQGDSAMYLCASSLGAGGWTEAFFGQGTRLTVV.

The V gene is TRBV5-1, the J gene TRBJ2-5; a possible D gene is TRBD1 (5 bases). Per germline, CDR1 SGHRS and CDR2 YFSETQ. The CDR3 consists of 13 residues. Trimming removed 3 bases from V and 2 bases from J, with 8 bases in between. The CDR3 here is CASSSRQQETQYF. The CDR3 DNA follows: TGCGCCAGCAGCTCGCGACAGCAAGAGACCCAGTACTTC.

This chain connects TRBV30 to TRBJ2-7; 10 nucleotides line up with TRBD1. Germline trimming cut 1 base from V and 1 base from J; bases unmatched to any gene: 4. CDR1 GTSNPN and CDR2 SVGIG come from the germline V gene (reference sequence). The CDR3 has 15 amino acids. In DNA, the CDR3 is TGTGCCTGGAGTGCCCAGGGACAGGGGTCCTACGAGCAGTACTTC. The encoded protein is CAWSAQGQGSYEQYF.

The chain has TRBV7-2 and TRBJ2-2; TRBD2 might be the D (6 bases). This CDR3 is 15 amino acids long. Trimming took 5 bases from V and 1 from J, leaving 11 bases between them. CDR1 and CDR2 from the germline V gene are SGHTA and FQGNSA. Written as DNA, the CDR3 is TGTGCCAGCAGCCCCGGGGGACTGAACACCGGGGAGCTGTTTTTT. It is translated as CASSPGGLNTGELFF.

The V and J genes are TRBV7-2 and TRBJ2-1, with 9 bases lining up with TRBD1. The V and J ends lost 1 base and 8 bases, in that order; junction bases with no gene match: 6. The CDR3 totals 15 residues. Germline loops: CDR1 SGHTA, CDR2 FQGNSA. As DNA, the CDR3 is TGTGCCAGCAGCTTAGGGGACAGGGTAGTTGATGAGCAGTTCTTC. It codes for CASSLGDRVVDEQFF.

The gene calls are TRBV2 and TRBJ2-5; 8 bases fit TRBD1. V was clipped by 7 bases and J by 2 bases; unmatched bases: 3. CDR3 length equals 13 residues. The germline gives CDR1 SNHLY, CDR2 FYNNEI. This chain's CDR3 is CASMNRGQETQYF. The CDR3 coding sequence is TGTGCCAGCATGAACAGGGGGCAAGAGACCCAGTACTTC.

The chain is built from TRBV29-1 and TRBJ2-7; 9 bases agree with TRBD2. CDR3 length: 14 residues. The V segment lost 1 base and the J segment 3 bases; nucleotides outside the gene matches: 4. CDR1 and CDR2 from the germline V gene are SQVTM and ANQGSEA. The DNA for the CDR3 is TGCAGCGTTGAAGGTGCGGGAGGGTTCTACGAGCAGTACTTC. Its translation: CSVEGAGGFYEQYF.

This rearrangement joins TRBV9 to TRBJ1-3, with 9 bases identical to TRBD1. Germline loops: CDR1 SGDLS, CDR2 YYNGEE. The J segment lost 0 bases and the V segment lost 3 bases, leaving 1 base of the junction unmatched. The CDR3 sequence is 15 residues long. The CDR3 region has the DNA TGTGCCAGCAGCGGGACAGGGGACTCTGGAAACACCATATATTTT. Its protein product is CASSGTGDSGNTIYF. Full variable domain (rest looked up from reference TRBV9 and TRBJ1-3): DSGVTQTPKHLITATGQRVTLRCSPRSGDLSVYWYQQSLDQGLQFLIQYYNGEERAKGNILERFSAQQFPDLHSELNLSSLELGDSALYFCASSGTGDSGNTIYFGEGSWLTVV.

This clone was recorded only once. This rearrangement joins TRBV18 to TRBJ2-3; weak D call: TRBD1 (7 bases). CDR3 length: 15 amino acids. V shed 3 bases and J shed 5 bases, with 15 bases lying between them. The germline CDR1 and CDR2 sequences are KGHSH and LQKENI. In DNA form, the CDR3 reads TGTGCCAGCTCACCTAGCGGACAGGTCGGAGATACGCAGTATTTT. Protein product: CASSPSGQVGDTQYF.

This clone was found once. CDR3 amino acids: CASKEHGDFYYEQYF. CDR3 DNA sequence: TGCGCCAGCAAGGAACACGGGGACTTCTACTACGAGCAGTACTTC. This rearrangement joins TRBV10-2 to TRBJ2-7, with D perhaps matching TRBD2 (6 bases). Germline V lookup: CDR1 WSHSY, CDR2 SAAADI. Trimming shortened V by 7 bases and J by 3 bases, and 19 bases separated the two germline ends. This CDR3 region has 15 residues.

V gene TRBV18 combines with J gene TRBJ2-7; 7 bases map to TRBD1. J lost 0 bases, V lost 1 base, and 9 bases had no gene match. The germline CDR1 and CDR2 sequences are KGHSH and LQKENI. CDR3 size: 17 residues. The CDR3 bases are TGTGCCAGCTCACCACAAACAGGGGCGCCTAGCTCCTACGAGCAGTACTTC. Amino acid sequence: CASSPQTGAPSSYEQYF.

This chain connects TRBV12-5 to TRBJ2-7; D might be TRBD2 (6 bases). This CDR3 comprises 12 residues. The germline V and J ends were trimmed by 6 bases and 3 bases, with 9 bases remaining between them. Germline CDR1 and CDR2: LGHNT and FRNRAP. The CDR3 is CASGREDYEQYF. In nucleotides, the CDR3 is TGTGCTAGTGGCAGGGAGGACTACGAGCAGTACTTC.

The rearrangement links TRBV7-3 to TRBJ1-3; D is perhaps TRBD1 (5 bases). The germline V and J ends were trimmed by 2 bases and 0 bases, with 8 bases remaining between them. CDR3 length: 15 residues. In germline, CDR1 is SGHTA, CDR2 FQGTGA. Here the CDR3 reads CASSLGQTSGNTIYF. The CDR3 DNA follows: TGTGCCAGCAGCTTAGGACAAACCTCTGGAAACACCATATATTTT.

The genes are TRBV9 and TRBJ1-1, with D possibly TRBD1 on 5 matching bases. This CDR3 has 15 amino acids. V shed 0 bases and J shed 8 bases, with 17 bases lying between them. Germline V lookup: CDR1 SGDLS, CDR2 YYNGEE. The CDR3, as DNA: TGTGCCAGCAGCGTAGAGGGGAAGGTAGCAAGGGAAGCTTTCTTT. Its translation is CASSVEGKVAREAFF.

This clone has a handful of counts. The chain employs TRBV7-9 and TRBJ1-1; 9 bases are shared with TRBD1. Trimming cost V 5 bases and J 3 bases; bases outside gene matches: 7. Germline V gene data show CDR1 as SEHNR and CDR2 as FQNEAQ (reference sequence). The CDR3 runs 15 residues. The CDR3: CASSLWTGVDTEAFF. The CDR3 region has the DNA TGTGCCAGCAGCCTATGGACAGGGGTGGACACTGAAGCTTTCTTT.

This clone was recorded a few times. The rearrangement uses TRBV5-3 and TRBJ1-2, with a possible D match to TRBD1 (5 bases). TRBV5-3 falls under the ORF class, with uncertain function. CDR3 length equals 14 residues. Trimming left V 4 bases short and J 2 bases short, with 12 bases between. This CDR3 reads CARSRKGRNYGYTF. Written as DNA, the CDR3 is TGTGCCAGAAGCCGGAAGGGGAGGAACTATGGCTACACCTTC.

The chain couples TRBV6-5 to TRBJ1-2; D gene ambiguous. The CDR3 sequence is 13 residues long. V shed 2 bases and J shed 1 base, with 5 bases lying between them. Per the germline V gene, CDR1 is MNHEY and CDR2 is SVGAGI. CDR3 sequence: CASSYTFNYGYTF. In DNA form, the CDR3 reads TGTGCCAGCAGTTACACTTTTAACTATGGCTACACCTTC.

This clone was counted between two and nine times. The gene calls are TRBV5-6 and TRBJ1-4; D perhaps matches TRBD1 (5 bases). CDR3 length: 14 amino acids. Trimming left V 0 bases short and J 7 bases short, with 10 bases between. Germline-derived CDR1 and CDR2 are SGHDT and YYEEEE. The CDR3 loop is CASSLGTGGEKLFF. The DNA of the CDR3 is TGTGCCAGCAGCTTGGGGACGGGGGGTGAAAAACTGTTTTTT.

The chain employs TRBV18 and TRBJ1-2; D might be TRBD1 (5 bases). The V gene's germline CDR1 is KGHSH and CDR2 LQKENI. The V gene lost 0 bases and the J gene lost 4 bases, with 12 bases spanning the gap. The CDR3 is made up of 15 amino acids. The CDR3 loop reads CASSPPQGSVYGYTF. The CDR3 coding sequence is TGTGCCAGCTCACCACCGCAGGGATCCGTCTATGGCTACACCTTC. Looking up the rest from reference TRBV18 and TRBJ1-2 gives the full variable domain: NAGVMQNPRHLVRRRGQEARLRCSPMKGHSHVYWYRQLPEEGLKFMVYLQKENIIDESGMPKERFSAEFPKEGPSILRIQQVVRGDSAAYFCASSPPQGSVYGYTFGSGTRLTVV.

The CDR3 protein is CATDSGVSSYEQYF. DNA for the CDR3: TGTGCCACCGATAGCGGGGTAAGCTCCTACGAGCAGTACTTC. The chain links TRBV30 to TRBJ2-7; 8 bases line up with TRBD2. Germline V gene lookup returns CDR1 GTSNPN and CDR2 SVGIG (reference sequence). CDR3 length: 14 amino acids. Trimming took 8 bases from V and 0 from J; bases not matched to a gene: 9. Drawing the rest from reference TRBV30 and TRBJ2-7, the complete variable domain is SQTIHQWPATLVQPVGSPLSLECTVEGTSNPNLYWYRQAAGRGLQLLFYSVGIGQISSEVPQNLSASRPQDRQFILSSKKLLLSDSGFYLCATDSGVSSYEQYFGPGTRLTVT.